The rows below give T cell receptor beta chains drawn from one sample of a study of patients and donors after allogeneic stem cell transplantation. TCRdb re-called the RT-PCR reads through MiXCR, storing one row per CDR3 protein. The sample has around 150,000 distinct CDR3 sequences, 30% to 45% seen once. What was sequenced was blood, either unsorted or a sorted T cell fraction (not recorded which). The receptors were sampled from a human donor who was either an allogeneic HSCT recipient or a stem cell or donor lymphocyte infusion donor (not recorded which). It is not recorded whose cells these are; they may come from a transplant donor. The CDR3 runs from the conserved cysteine through the conserved F or W. The D gene is left open where the match is weak. Clone size is shown for a subset of rows, as once, few, many or a class of expanded clone.

TRBV12-3/TRBV12-4,TRBJ1-2,few,TRBD1,CASSLVGRGDTF,TGTGCCAGCAGTTTAGTCGGCAGGGGGGACACCTTC
TRBV5-1,TRBJ2-5,.,.,CASSSGTPKGTQYF,TGCGCCAGCAGCTCCGGGACCCCGAAGGGGACCCAGTACTTC
TRBV20-1,TRBJ2-3,.,.,CSARDYARQYF,TGCAGTGCTAGAGACTACGCCAGGCAGTATTTT
TRBV12-3/TRBV12-4,TRBJ1-2,.,.,CASSFIGTYGYTF,TGTGCCAGCAGTTTTATTGGGACCTATGGCTACACCTTC
TRBV6-1,TRBJ1-2,.,.,CASSMGRGYTF,TGTGCCAGCAGTATGGGCAGGGGCTACACCTTC
TRBV20-1,TRBJ2-2,once,.,CSARSRGNTGELFF,TGCAGTGCTAGATCCCGGGGGAACACCGGGGAGCTGTTTTTT
TRBV7-2,TRBJ2-1,.,.,CASSLTRGSYNEQFF,TGTGCCAGCAGCTTAACCAGAGGCTCCTACAATGAGCAGTTCTTC
TRBV6-5,TRBJ2-6,.,TRBD1,CASSYWDSSGANVLTF,TGTGCCAGCAGTTACTGGGACAGCTCTGGGGCCAACGTCCTGACTTTC
TRBV4-3,TRBJ1-1,few,.,CASSQDGTNTEAFF,TGCGCCAGCAGCCAAGACGGAACCAACACTGAAGCTTTCTTT
TRBV6-2/TRBV6-3,TRBJ1-5,.,TRBD1,CASSHQQGTINQPQHF,TGTGCCAGCAGTCACCAACAGGGGACTATAAATCAGCCTCAGCATTTT
TRBV12-3/TRBV12-4,TRBJ1-4,many,TRBD1,CASSTGTGAEKLFF,TGTGCCAGCAGTACCGGGACAGGCGCAGAAAAACTGTTTTTT
TRBV12-3/TRBV12-4,TRBJ1-4,few,.,CASTVAEKLFF,TGTGCCAGCACCGTAGCTGAAAAACTGTTTTTT
TRBV12-3/TRBV12-4,TRBJ1-4,few,.,CASSLNDKLFF,TGTGCCAGCAGCCTCAACGACAAACTGTTTTTT
TRBV7-2,TRBJ1-3,.,.,CASSSTASAHSGNTIYF,TGTGCCAGCAGCTCAACCGCCAGCGCGCACTCTGGAAACACCATATATTTT
TRBV28,TRBJ1-6,few,.,CASRPDSLSPLHF,TGTGCCAGCAGGCCAGACAGTCTATCACCCCTCCACTTT
TRBV2,TRBJ1-6,few,TRBD1,CASTLDRGNSPLHF,TGTGCCAGCACACTGGACAGGGGAAATTCACCCCTCCACTTT
TRBV14,TRBJ2-7,few,.,CASSQVSGNSYEQYF,TGTGCCAGCAGCCAAGTTAGCGGCAACTCCTACGAGCAGTACTTC
TRBV12-3/TRBV12-4,TRBJ1-6,few,.,CASSSGPSPYNSPLHF,TGTGCCAGCAGTTCTGGACCGAGCCCCTATAATTCACCCCTCCACTTT
TRBV27,TRBJ1-2,few,.,CASTPWGSPGLNYGYTF,TGTGCCAGCACCCCCTGGGGGTCGCCAGGTCTTAACTATGGCTACACCTTC
TRBV7-3,TRBJ1-2,.,.,CASSLRQDLYGYTF,TGTGCCAGCAGCTTAAGACAGGACTTATATGGCTACACCTTC
TRBV20-1,TRBJ1-1,.,.,CSARDQAPGEAFF,TGCAGTGCTAGAGATCAAGCGCCGGGCGAAGCTTTCTTT
TRBV10-3,TRBJ1-5,.,TRBD1,CAISADRAEGQPQHF,TGTGCCATCAGTGCGGACAGGGCGGAGGGTCAGCCCCAGCATTTT
TRBV10-3,TRBJ1-2,.,.,CAISETGRTTYGYTF,TGTGCCATCAGTGAAACAGGGCGCACGACCTATGGCTACACCTTC
TRBV20-1,TRBJ1-6,.,.,CSARERANSPLHF,TGCAGTGCCAGGGAACGGGCTAATTCACCCCTCCACTTT
TRBV4-2,TRBJ2-7,large,.,CASSLESGPYEQYF,TGTGCCAGCAGCCTCGAGTCCGGGCCCTACGAGCAGTACTTC
TRBV20-1,TRBJ1-5,few,.,CSARDWGAPGNQPQHF,TGCAGTGCTAGAGATTGGGGGGCCCCGGGCAATCAGCCCCAGCATTTT